The 3 T cell receptor beta chains presented below share a single source sample, sequenced in a study of blood T cell repertoires in COVID-19. Generated by immunoSEQ multiplex PCR, the TCRdb table keeps only in-frame clones and is missing some. This sample yields 300,000 to 400,000 clones, of which around 86% are seen a single time; about 5.2% belongs to the top ten. Sequencing was carried out using PBMCs or T cells enriched from blood (not recorded which). The receptor set was obtained from a man aged 55-75 years who had recovered from COVID-19.

The rearrangement uses TRBV30 and TRBJ1-6; no clear D. The V end lost 1 base, the J end lost 7 bases, and 11 bases lay between the germline ends. The CDR3 is 14 amino acids. Germline CDR1 and CDR2: GTSNPN and SVGIG (reference sequence). CDR3 protein: CAWSDGFRNSPLHF. CDR3 sequence (DNA): TGTGCCTGGAGTGACGGGTTTCGCAATTCACCCCTCCACTTT.

J is TRBJ2-4 and V is TRBV5-1; D is perhaps TRBD1 (6 bases). This CDR3 has 15 amino acids. Trimming stripped 3 bases from V and 7 bases from J, with 17 bases between. Germline V lookup: CDR1 SGHRS, CDR2 YFSETQ. CDR3 DNA: TGCGCCAGCAGCTACACAGGGCTTGAAGGGAACATTCAGTACTTC. It encodes CASSYTGLEGNIQYF.

The chain carries TRBV20-1 and TRBJ1-2; D may be TRBD1 (5 bases). Germline V gene sequence: CDR1 DFQATT, CDR2 SNEGSKA (reference sequence). V lost 4 bases, J lost 8 bases, and 11 bases lay in between. There are 11 residues in the CDR3. The CDR3 DNA reads TGCAGTGCTATTTTGGGGCGGGGCTACACCTTC. Its protein product is CSAILGRGYTF.